This T cell receptor beta chain stems from a study of response to subunit inactivated influenza vaccine. Study-level results: After each seasonal influenza vaccination, few new T cells are recruited, the authors suggested.

MiXCR was run by TCRdb on the RT-PCR reads, yielding one entry per CDR3 protein. The repertoire holds hundreds of thousands of distinct CDR3 sequences, 16% seen once, with 3% to 3.5% in the top ten. CDR3 size: 17 residues. Trimming shortened V by 0 bases and J by 4 bases, and 15 bases separated the two germline ends. Germline CDR1 is LNHDA and CDR2 is SQIVND (reference sequence). Concerning this clonotype itself: Its antigen is unidentified.

The V and J genes are TRBV19 and TRBJ2-2, with D hard to call. The receptor was isolated from a man aged 45-69 years who received an inactivated influenza vaccine. The sequencing used CD4+ T cells sorted from PBMCs, collected less than 30 months after vaccination. CDR3 residues: CASSIDLRKVGTGELFF. For the CDR3, the DNA is TGTGCCAGTAGTATAGATCTGCGCAAGGTGGGCACCGGGGAGCTGTTTTTT.